This TCR beta chain was retrieved from a study of regulatory T cells in long-lasting Graves disease. For TCR beta, libraries came from iRepertoire HTBI primers and Arm-PCR of CDR3 regions. Authors' processing steps: Across all samples, roughly 62 TRBV segments and 15 or so TRBJ segments were identified. One entry per CDR3 protein, called by TCRdb with MiXCR from the multiplex PCR reads. What appears here as the V and J calls and clone size reflects TCRdb's work, not the paper's. The sample shows a few hundred thousand distinct CDR3 sequences, 23% of them seen only once. Trimming removed 8 bases from V and 9 bases from J, with 14 bases in between. The germline gives CDR1 SNHLY, CDR2 FYNNEI. The CDR3 is made up of 12 amino acids. Sample time point: persistent/refractory GD, antithyroid drugs over 5 years with positive TRAb. The TCR library used RNA extracted from PBMCs.

This receptor was obtained from a female donor with Graves disease. This sample comprised peripheral blood mononuclear cells (PBMCs), obtained when the disease was refractory, from a patient treated with antithyroid drugs. This chain joins TRBV2 and TRBJ2-4; possibly TRBD1 for D (6 bases). DNA of the CDR3: TGTGCCAGCGTGGAAGGACAGTTCATTCAGTACTTC. Protein: CASVEGQFIQYF. Based on the CDR3 plus reference TRBV2 and TRBJ2-4, the full variable domain is EPEVTQTPSHQVTQMGQEVILRCVPISNHLYFYWYRQILGQKVEFLVSFYNNEISEKSEIFDDQFSVERPDGSNFTLKIRSTKLEDSAMYFCASVEGQFIQYFGAGTRLSVL.